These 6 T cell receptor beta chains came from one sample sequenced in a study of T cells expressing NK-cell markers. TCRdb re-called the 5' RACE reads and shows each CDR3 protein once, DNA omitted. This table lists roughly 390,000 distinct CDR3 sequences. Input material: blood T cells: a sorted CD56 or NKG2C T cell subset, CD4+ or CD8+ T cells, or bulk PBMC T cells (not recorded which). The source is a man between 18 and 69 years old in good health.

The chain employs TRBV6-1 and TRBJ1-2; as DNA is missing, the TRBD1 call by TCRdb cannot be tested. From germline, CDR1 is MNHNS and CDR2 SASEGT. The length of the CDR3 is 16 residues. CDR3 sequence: CASRTPVGTGNYGYTF.

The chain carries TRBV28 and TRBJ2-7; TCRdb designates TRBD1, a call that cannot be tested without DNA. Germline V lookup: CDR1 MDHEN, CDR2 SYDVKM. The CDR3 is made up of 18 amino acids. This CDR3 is CASSLNIGHLYGGYEQYF.

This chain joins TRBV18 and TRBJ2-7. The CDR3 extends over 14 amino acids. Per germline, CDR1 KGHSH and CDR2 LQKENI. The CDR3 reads CASSPPWANYEQYF. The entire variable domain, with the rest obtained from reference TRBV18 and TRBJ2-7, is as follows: NAGVMQNPRHLVRRRGQEARLRCSPMKGHSHVYWYRQLPEEGLKFMVYLQKENIIDESGMPKERFSAEFPKEGPSILRIQQVVRGDSAAYFCASSPPWANYEQYFGPGTRLTVT.

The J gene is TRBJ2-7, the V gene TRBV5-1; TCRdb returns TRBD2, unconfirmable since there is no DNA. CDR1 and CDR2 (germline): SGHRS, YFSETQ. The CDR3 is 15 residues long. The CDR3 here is CASSASGGTSSEQYF.

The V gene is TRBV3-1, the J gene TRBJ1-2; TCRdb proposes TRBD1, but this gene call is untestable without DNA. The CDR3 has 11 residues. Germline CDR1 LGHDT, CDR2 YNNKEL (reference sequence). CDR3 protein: CASSQVDTLDF.

The CDR3 sequence is CASSLNGRKNSPLHF. The chain links TRBV11-1 to TRBJ1-6. Germline V CDR1 and CDR2: SGHAT, FQDESV (reference sequence). CDR3 length: 15 residues. Based on the CDR3 plus reference TRBV11-1 and TRBJ1-6, the full variable domain is EAEVAQSPRYKITEKSQAVAFWCDPISGHATLYWYRQILGQGPELLVQFQDESVVDDSQLPKDRFSAERLKGVDSTLKIQPAELGDSAMYLCASSLNGRKNSPLHFGNGTRLTVT.